This entry describes one TCR beta chain. Its antigen is unknown. At one end, the junction sequence differs from germline, possibly due to a read error. These data come from a study of cytomegalovirus exposure and HLA in healthy donors (dated by TCRdb to 2016 to 2017). For the wider study: In an earlier analysis of some 550 of the donors, around 290 Gb of sequence data and approximately 100 million unique TCR beta sequences from about 180 million T cells were reported. Typing coverage differed by locus: A, B, C, DRB1 and DQB1 were typed in roughly 620-630 donors, DQA1 in 500 to 550, DPA1 in approximately 610, and DPB1 in roughly 470. Approximately 330 gigabases of sequencing data and about 92 million unique TCR sequences made up an early release that covered some 640 HLA-typed donors. In a later genetic analysis, genome-wide SNP genotypes for about 55% of the 666 donors were used, and that subset was treated as a discovery cohort. The aim of the study was to test whether cataloging public T cell receptors could identify signatures of past pathogen exposure. The study combined high-throughput TCR immunosequencing, statistical association of individual TCRs with disease status, and machine learning to predict cytomegalovirus infection status. Donor age, sex, ethnicity and CMV serostatus were collected together with the repertoire data. The study profiled the T cell repertoires of hundreds of subjects by immunosequencing and related them to cytomegalovirus serostatus. Among some 400 genotyped donors of the cohort, an average of roughly 230,000 unique TCR beta nucleotide sequences was sequenced per donor, of which 15% to 20% were non-productive. A separate validation cohort of 90 to 150 different subjects was used in addition to the approximately 640-subject first cohort. In the later analysis, no new phenotypic data were used to find candidate immune exposures; instead, reliance was placed on TCR beta sequences and their occurrence across donors. A later analysis re-examined previously published TCR beta repertoires from roughly 650 donors and added high-resolution HLA genotyping to investigate patterns of TCR occurrence. Among the roughly 390 genotyped donors, approximately 76% belonged to the genetic ancestry cluster associated with self-reported Caucasian donors. HLA typing included class I and class II loci at four-digit resolution. An earlier analysis of a few hundred of the donors applied high-throughput TCR beta sequencing to assess whether each TCR beta V gene segment acted as functional or pseudogenic. Roughly 5 DR-DQ haplotypes were handled as single units for association and clustering, since linkage in the cohort was strong. Every repertoire in the discovery cohort had been generated on one and the same sequencing platform.

Findings and caveats that apply to the study as a whole: Some IMGT-functional V segments, including TRBV6-2 and TRBV6-3, could not be told apart with the 87-base-pair reads, so those segments were excluded. The authors suggested that the approach could potentially be extended to other disease states and immunological phenotypes. A total of 164 TCR beta chains were listed by the study as associated with cytomegalovirus. In an earlier analysis of more than 450 of the donors, most TCR beta V segments were observed in productive rearrangements about 87% or about 30% of the time, broadly matching IMGT annotations. A few of the identified cytomegalovirus-associated TCR beta chains were confirmed in vitro to be specific for cytomegalovirus antigens. The presence/absence analyses assumed that sequencing depth was roughly uniform across donors, and that assumption may not be true. Most TCR sequences were seen in very few donors, while some public TCRs were found in many individuals. Because counts were too low, 15 to 20 rarely observed V segments, including chromosome 9 orphons, were excluded from the earlier analysis of a few hundred of the donors. A later analysis reported that several top co-occurrence clusters appeared linked to parvovirus B19, influenza, CMV and Epstein-Barr virus. Strong co-occurrence of HLA alleles, especially DR and DQ, made assigning TCR associations to individual alleles difficult. Correlated functional status among segregating V segments might reflect linkage disequilibrium, but an unknown experimental factor could not be ruled out. A further reported finding was that TCR beta sequences accurately predicted the HLA-A and HLA-B alleles for most subjects in the first cohort. Specific HLA alleles were associated with some 15,000 TCR beta sequences at a false discovery rate of 0.05 in a later analysis. CMV serostatus was the only immune exposure information available for the cohort. The cohort was sequenced for TCR beta chains only, and without alpha or paired-chain data the features that could be detected were limited. Because HLA typing was missing for some donors at each locus, association tests included only the typed subset. According to a later analysis, TCR association rates differed among HLA loci, with DRB1 alleles showing the most associated TCRs and HLA-C alleles showing the fewest. According to a later analysis, most CMV-associated TCR beta chains appeared to be HLA-restricted, and the HLA associations seemed to be driven largely by CMV exposure. An association between a missense DCLRE1C variant and V-gene and J-gene trimming of TCR beta chains was found in a later genetic analysis and replicated in an independent cohort. The classifier was reported to diagnose cytomegalovirus status with high specificity and sensitivity in both the original cohort and the validation cohort. A later genetic analysis reported fewer N-insertions in productive TCRs among donors in an Asian-associated ancestry cluster than the roughly 720-donor mean. A cluster of highly shared sequence variants was judged likely to be a technical artifact of the sequencing pipeline. In a later analysis, HLA-associated TCR beta chains were found to be more clonally expanded and to have lower generation probabilities than equally common non-associated chains.

The method was the immunoSEQ multiplex PCR assay. For the multiplex PCR, a mixture combining 60 forward primers for TCR Vbeta segments and 13 reverse primers for TCR Jbeta segments was used. The CDR3 region of rearranged TCR beta genes was amplified from genomic DNA with a multiplex PCR assay. Amplified TCR beta libraries were sequenced as 87-base-pair reads on the Illumina HiSeq System. The source study handled its data this way. In a later analysis, tens of millions of unique TCR beta chains were counted across the 666 repertoires, and roughly 11 million of these chains were shared by at least two donors. A nearest-neighbor algorithm error-corrected the raw reads and collapsed the reads into unique sequences, merging closely related sequences to remove PCR and sequencing errors. V, D and J gene segments were assigned by aligning CDR3 sequences to IMGT reference sequences. For a sequence to be retained, a match of at least six nucleotides to both a V gene segment and a J gene segment was required. A rearrangement was called productive if the CDR3 had no stop codons and remained in frame with V and J, and every other rearrangement was called non-productive. CDR3 was defined according to IMGT convention as the region running from the second conserved V-encoded cysteine to the conserved J-encoded phenylalanine. Sequences without an unambiguous match to a single V gene segment were excluded from the earlier analysis of a few hundred of the donors. In an earlier analysis of approximately 590 of the donors, a V segment was called functional when productive rearrangements were above 56.7%, and segregating when the standard deviation between donors exceeded 5%. To diagnose cytomegalovirus status from the catalog of TCR beta chain sequences, a statistical classification framework was built. In a later analysis, V and J genes were assigned by comparing TCR nucleotide sequences against IMGT/GENE-DB human TR gene sequences. In a later analysis, CDR3 sequences and most-parsimonious VDJ recombination scenarios were assigned using the TCRdist pipeline. In a later analysis, each TCR beta chain was defined by its CDR3 amino acid sequence together with its V-gene family, and reads without a unique V-gene family were excluded. As a way to deal with suspected cross-contamination and a sequencing artifact, a later analysis dropped hundreds of nucleotide sequences that were highly shared and had low generation probability. For each public chain, a later analysis derived a clonal expansion index from normalized ranks of inferred template counts within each repertoire. In a later analysis, generation probabilities were computed with a VDJ recombination model fitted to out-of-frame rearrangements, and the resulting probabilities were checked against IGoR. Hypergeometric tests were used in a later analysis to score TCR-TCR, TCR-HLA and TCR-CMV co-occurrence, with a repertoire-size bias correction applied to the TCR pairs. A later analysis estimated false discovery rates by permuting HLA or CMV assignments 20 times. In a later analysis, co-occurring TCRs were grouped using DBSCAN, with TCRdist sequence similarity added in when clustering inside HLA-allele-positive subsets. Co-occurrence clustering excluded repertoires with fewer than 30,000 or more than 120,000 public chains, plus five with anomalous nucleotide sharing. In its TCRdb copy, this immuneACCESS table keeps in-frame sequences only and misses some clones. Where compared with another copy, unresolved V genes explain less than half of these, and the others have no known cause. That table gives V, J and clone size, and the DNA gave D and trimming. The sample records 150,000 or so clones, approximately 80% of which are singletons. The ten most abundant clones make up under 5% of the sample.

The cohort comprised under 700 healthy bone marrow donors. Cohort members were all nominally healthy when sampled, although unrecorded immune exposures were likely present. The donor was CMV seropositive and belonged to the group of 250 to 350 seropositive cohort members. A peripheral blood sample was collected from each donor, and TCR beta sequencing was performed on peripheral blood mononuclear cells. The Qiagen DNeasy Blood Extraction Kit was used to extract genomic DNA from the blood cell samples. The CDR3, cysteine through phenylalanine, is 18 amino acids long. Only the CDR3 DNA stays, 54 bases, in frame from base 1. CDR1 SGDLS and CDR2 YYNGEE were looked up in the germline V gene.

The V gene is TRBV9 and the J gene is TRBJ2-6; 8 bases in between match TRBD2. The material sequenced was PBMCs. The clonotype originates from a male donor in good health and CMV-seropositive. At the DNA level, the sequence is TGTGCCAGCAGCGGTAGTCCGGGGGGGGGCTCTGGGGCCAACGGCCTGACTTTC. This yields the protein CASSGSPGGGSGANGLTF.